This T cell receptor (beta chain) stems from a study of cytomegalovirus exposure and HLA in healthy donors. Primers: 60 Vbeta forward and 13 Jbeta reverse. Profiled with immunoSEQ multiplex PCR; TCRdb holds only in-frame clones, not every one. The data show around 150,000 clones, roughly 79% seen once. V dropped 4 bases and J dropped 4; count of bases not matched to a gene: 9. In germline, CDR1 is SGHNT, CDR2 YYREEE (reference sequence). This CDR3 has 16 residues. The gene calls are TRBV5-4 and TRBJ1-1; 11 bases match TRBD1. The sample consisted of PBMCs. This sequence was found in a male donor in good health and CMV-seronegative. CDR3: CASSPLAGQGVTEAFF. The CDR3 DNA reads TGTGCCAGCAGCCCCCTTGCGGGACAGGGGGTCACTGAAGCTTTCTTT.